The 20 T cell receptor beta chains listed next were all sequenced from one sample in a study of PD-1 blockade in classical Hodgkin lymphoma. Produced via immunoSEQ multiplex PCR; TCRdb's table is partial and in-frame only. The sample shows fewer than 50,000 clones, about 88% of them seen only once. Following autologous stem cell transplantation, relapse occurred in every patient, and exposure to brentuximab vedotin varied. Sequenced here: peripheral blood mononuclear cells (PBMCs), sampled before the second cycle of nivolumab. The receptors were sampled from a human donor with classical Hodgkin lymphoma.

The chain joins TRBV29-1 to TRBJ1-4, with a tentative D call TRBD1 (6 bases). Trimming pared 6 bases from V and 4 bases from J, leaving 21 bases between. The V gene's germline CDR1 is SQVTM and CDR2 ANQGSEA. CDR3 size: 16 residues. For the CDR3, the DNA is TGCAGCGTCTACCCGGGAGGGGGTGGCGGTAATGAAAAACTGTTTTTT. This codes for CSVYPGGGGGNEKLFF. The full variable domain, its missing parts supplied by reference TRBV29-1 and TRBJ1-4, is SAVISQKPSRDICQRGTSLTIQCQVDSQVTMMFWYRQQPGQSLTLIATANQGSEATYESGFVIDKFPISRPNLTFSTLTVSNMSPEDSSIYLCSVYPGGGGGNEKLFFGSGTQLSVL.

On this clone itself: One junction end disagrees with the germline gene, perhaps due to a read error. The chain joins TRBV9 to TRBJ2-1; 12 bases agree with TRBD2. CDR1 and CDR2 (germline): SGDLS, YYNGEE. The CDR3 consists of 15 residues. CDR3 in amino acids: CASSGTSGTYSEQFF. CDR3 bases: TGTGCCAGCAGCGGGACTAGCGGGACCTACAGTGAGCAGTTCTTC.

The V and J genes are TRBV7-9 and TRBJ2-5; no clear D. V dropped 1 base and J dropped 4 bases, with 13 bases sitting between them. The CDR3 has 15 amino acids. Germline V gene sequence: CDR1 SEHNR, CDR2 FQNEAQ (reference sequence). CDR3 sequence (DNA): TGTGCCAGCAGCTTAGGTGATGGGGTAGGAGAGACCCAGTACTTC. Amino acids: CASSLGDGVGETQYF.

V is TRBV6-5 and J is TRBJ2-2; D perhaps matches TRBD2 (5 bases). CDR1 is MNHEY, CDR2 SVGAGI, per germline. V dropped 2 bases and J dropped 2 bases, with 12 bases sitting between them. There are 16 residues in the CDR3. DNA of the CDR3: TGTGCCAGCAGTTACCGATCCAGCGGCAACACCGGGGAGCTGTTTTTT. Amino acids: CASSYRSSGNTGELFF.

V is TRBV6-1 and J is TRBJ1-1, with D perhaps TRBD1 (5 bases). Germline loops: CDR1 MNHNS, CDR2 SASEGT. There are 14 residues in the CDR3. V was cut by 4 bases and J by 5 bases, with 14 bases left in between. The CDR3, as DNA: TGTGCCAGCAGTGGAACACATACAGGTACTGAAGCTTTCTTT. Its translation is CASSGTHTGTEAFF.

The chain recombines TRBV7-8 with TRBJ1-6; TRBD1 matches at 9 bases. CDR3 length: 16 amino acids. Per germline, CDR1 SGHVS and CDR2 FQNEAQ. The trim removed 5 bases at V and 5 bases at J, leaving 7 bases unmatched. CDR3 region: CASSLGQGLNNSPLHF. In DNA form, the CDR3 reads TGTGCCAGCAGCCTCGGACAGGGGCTGAATAATTCACCCCTCCACTTT.

The rearrangement uses TRBV28 and TRBJ2-7; D is undetermined. Germline CDR1 MDHEN, CDR2 SYDVKM. The CDR3 sequence is 14 residues long. Trimming took 5 bases from V and 2 from J, leaving 13 bases between them. CDR3 in amino acids: CASSPPGLPYEQYF. The CDR3 DNA reads TGTGCCAGCAGTCCCCCCGGCCTTCCCTACGAGCAGTACTTC.

This chain links TRBV19 with TRBJ1-5; no firm D call. The germline V gene encodes CDR1 LNHDA and CDR2 SQIVND (reference sequence). V shed 6 bases and J shed 4 bases, with 13 bases lying between them. The length of the CDR3 is 14 residues. The CDR3 reads CASRELGINQPQHF. The CDR3 DNA is TGTGCCAGTAGGGAGTTGGGGATAAATCAGCCCCAGCATTTT.

V is TRBV7-6 and J is TRBJ2-1; D might be TRBD2 (6 bases). V gave up 1 base and J gave up 12 bases, with 16 bases separating them. The CDR3 totals 14 residues. The V gene's germline CDR1 is SGHVS and CDR2 FNYEAQ. CDR3 sequence reads: CASSLGGTPLGQFF. The CDR3 region has the DNA TGTGCCAGCAGCTTAGGCGGGACCCCTTTAGGGCAGTTCTTC.

This clone was observed a single time. The chain has TRBV5-1 and TRBJ1-2, with 8 bases aligning to TRBD1. The CDR3 totals 16 residues. The trim removed 0 bases at V and 5 bases at J, leaving 9 bases unmatched. Germline CDR1 SGHRS, CDR2 YFSETQ. CDR3 DNA sequence: TGCGCCAGCAGCTTGGAACTCAGGGGGCGCCTTTATGGCTACACCTTC. It translates to CASSLELRGRLYGYTF.

The chain carries TRBV27 and TRBJ2-3; possible D gene TRBD2, 5 bases. CDR3 length equals 16 residues. Germline lookup yields CDR1 MNHEY and CDR2 SMNVEV (reference sequence). The V and J ends lost 4 bases and 6 bases respectively, with 20 bases between them. The CDR3 nucleotides are TGTGCCAGCAGTTCTGTGAGGGTGACACATTTGGATACGCAGTATTTT. Protein product: CASSSVRVTHLDTQYF.

The chain is built from TRBV5-1 and TRBJ2-5; D is ambiguous. Trimming cost V 0 bases and J 2 bases, with 8 bases left between them. The germline gives CDR1 SGHRS, CDR2 YFSETQ. The CDR3 extends over 14 amino acids. The CDR3 sequence is CASSLVSGQETQYF. CDR3 DNA sequence: TGCGCCAGCAGCTTGGTATCAGGACAAGAGACCCAGTACTTC.

Worth noting for this clone: Germline is not matched at one junction end, which may reflect a read error. This chain uses TRBV7-7 with TRBJ2-5, with a possible D match to TRBD2 (6 bases). In germline, CDR1 is SSHAT, CDR2 FNYEAQ (reference sequence). This CDR3 is 15 amino acids long. The CDR3: CASSLGLGTLETQYF. The DNA for the CDR3 is TGTGCTAGCAGCTTAGGCCTCGGGACTCTGGAGACCCAGTACTTC. Looking up the rest from reference TRBV7-7 and TRBJ2-5 gives the full variable domain: GAGVSQSPRYKVTKRGQDVTLRCDPISSHATLYWYQQALGQGPEFLTYFNYEAQPDKSGLPSDRFSAERPEGSISTLTIQRTEQRDSAMYRCASSLGLGTLETQYFGPGTRLLVL.

V is TRBV7-2 and J is TRBJ2-2, with 7 bases identical to TRBD1. Germline lookup yields CDR1 SGHTA and CDR2 FQGNSA. This CDR3 has 15 residues. The junction had 5 bases not matched to a gene; V was cut back by 3 bases and J by 4 bases. The CDR3 DNA follows: TGTGCCAGCAGCTTCGGACAGGTTCCCACCGGGGAGCTGTTTTTT. Translated, it gives CASSFGQVPTGELFF.

V is TRBV19 and J is TRBJ2-7, with 9 bases fitting TRBD1. V shed 4 bases, J shed 0 bases, and the junction held 4 bases outside the gene matches. The CDR3 extends over 15 amino acids. Germline CDR1 is LNHDA and CDR2 is SQIVND (reference sequence). The CDR3 protein is CASSSRDRDSYEQYF. As DNA, the CDR3 is TGTGCCAGTAGTAGCCGGGACAGGGACTCCTACGAGCAGTACTTC.

This clone is a singleton in its sample. The chain carries TRBV7-2 and TRBJ2-7; D not certain. V lost 6 bases and J 6 bases, leaving 12 bases between the germline ends. CDR3 length equals 12 residues. CDR1 is SGHTA and CDR2 is FQGNSA in the germline V gene. The CDR3 DNA follows: TGTGCCAGCAGACGACACCCCGGCGAGCAGTACTTC. Translation: CASRRHPGEQYF.

The chain has TRBV9 and TRBJ2-1; the match to TRBD2 covers 14 bases. Unmatched junction bases numbered 5, after V lost 3 bases and J lost 9 bases. The germline V gene encodes CDR1 SGDLS and CDR2 YYNGEE. The CDR3 has 15 amino acids. CDR3 nucleotide sequence: TGTGCCAGCAGCGGGGGGACTAGCGGGAGTCCTGAGCAGTTCTTC. Translated, it gives CASSGGTSGSPEQFF.

The rearrangement joins TRBV6-5 to TRBJ2-1, with D uncertain. Germline CDR1 reads MNHEY; CDR2 reads SVGAGI. The CDR3 loop spans 11 amino acids. V was pared by 5 bases and J by 5 bases, with 4 bases between. Here the CDR3 reads CASSTHNEQFF. The CDR3 DNA reads as TGTGCCAGCAGTACCCACAATGAGCAGTTCTTC.

This clone occurred once. This chain connects TRBV7-6 to TRBJ1-3; 8 bases agree with TRBD1. The germline V gene has CDR1 SGHVS and CDR2 FNYEAQ. The trim removed 0 bases at V and 0 bases at J, leaving 10 bases unmatched. The CDR3 has 19 amino acids. CDR3 sequence (DNA): TGTGCCAGCAGCTTAGCAGGTCCGGGACAGGACGACTCTGGAAACACCATATATTTT. Translating gives CASSLAGPGQDDSGNTIYF.

The rearrangement joins TRBV7-2 to TRBJ1-4; D gene unclear. There are 13 residues in the CDR3. Germline assignment: CDR1 SGHTA and CDR2 FQGNSA. V lost 5 bases and J 8 bases, leaving 12 bases between the germline ends. The CDR3 loop reads CASSPASGEKLFF. CDR3 nucleotide sequence: TGTGCCAGCAGCCCCGCGAGCGGGGAAAAACTGTTTTTT.